Each of the 13 T cell receptor beta chains below was sequenced from the same sample in a study of graft-versus-host responses after intestinal transplantation. Assay: immunoSEQ multiplex PCR; the TCRdb copy retains only in-frame clones and omits some. The data hold about 54,000 clones, with about 90% observed a single time. The sample consisted of PBMCs, taken 650 to 680 days after intestinal transplant. These receptors all come from a human patient who received an intestinal transplant, so some T cells may come from the graft donor.

This clone showed up just once. The chain has TRBV5-4 and TRBJ2-7; a weak D match, TRBD2 (6 bases). Germline loops: CDR1 SGHNT, CDR2 YYREEE (reference sequence). Trimming pared 2 bases from V and 4 bases from J, leaving 13 bases between. The CDR3 sequence is 14 residues long. The DNA for the CDR3 is TGTGCCAGCAGCTTACACGGAGGGGTATACGAGCAGTACTTC. Residues: CASSLHGGVYEQYF. The variable domain in full, completed from reference TRBV5-4 and TRBJ2-7, reads ETGVTQSPTHLIKTRGQQVTLRCSSQSGHNTVSWYQQALGQGPQFIFQYYREEENGRGNFPPRFSGLQFPNYSSELNVNALELDDSALYLCASSLHGGVYEQYFGPGTRLTVT.

This clone was counted a single time. V and J are TRBV9 and TRBJ2-5; 10 bases line up with TRBD2. Germline V gene data show CDR1 as SGDLS and CDR2 as YYNGEE. This CDR3 has 16 residues. V was pared by 0 bases and J by 2 bases, with 4 bases of the junction left unmatched. In nucleotides, the CDR3 is TGTGCCAGCAGCGTAGGTCAGCGGGGGGGACAAGAGACCCAGTACTTC. Translation gives CASSVGQRGGQETQYF.

This clone has just a few counts. The rearrangement links TRBV30 to TRBJ1-1, with D perhaps matching TRBD1 (5 bases). The CDR3 has 12 residues. Trimming removed 3 bases from V and 6 bases from J, with 11 bases in between. The germline V gene encodes CDR1 GTSNPN and CDR2 SVGIG (reference sequence). The CDR3 DNA reads TGTGCCTGGAGCCCAGGGTATCCTGAAGCTTTCTTT. Translation gives CAWSPGYPEAFF.

CDR3 sequence reads: CASSPIPGADEKLFF. The CDR3 DNA reads as TGCGCCAGCAGCCCGATTCCGGGAGCCGATGAAAAACTGTTTTTT. The chain joins TRBV5-1 to TRBJ1-4, with D unresolved. Trimming shortened V by 4 bases and J by 6 bases, and 16 bases separated the two germline ends. The CDR3 sequence is 15 residues long. CDR1 is SGHRS, CDR2 YFSETQ, per germline.

Of note for this clone: A read error likely explains this, since a far larger clone differs by one base. This sequence joins TRBV4-2 and TRBJ1-1, with D possibly matching TRBD1 (5 bases). This CDR3 is 17 amino acids long. Trimming left V 0 bases short and J 4 bases short, with 18 bases between. Germline V gene lookup returns CDR1 LGHNA and CDR2 YNFKEQ. The CDR3: CASSQDPLRVMATEAFF. CDR3 coding DNA: TGTGCCAGCAGCCAAGACCCCCTCAGGGTCATGGCCACTGAAGCTTTCTTT.

V and J are TRBV6-1 and TRBJ2-7, with a tentative D call TRBD1 (5 bases). CDR1 and CDR2 (germline): MNHNS, SASEGT. The length of the CDR3 is 13 residues. V was clipped by 8 bases and J by 2 bases, with 13 bases between them. CDR3 in amino acids: CASSHRGTYEQYF. The CDR3 DNA follows: TGTGCCAGCTCTCATAGGGGTACCTACGAGCAGTACTTC.

The chain uses TRBV27 and TRBJ1-1; tentatively, D is TRBD1 (5 bases). The CDR3 sequence is 14 residues long. CDR1 and CDR2 from the germline V gene are MNHEY and SMNVEV (reference sequence). Trimming pared 3 bases from V and 0 bases from J, leaving 8 bases between. The CDR3, as DNA: TGTGCCAGCAGTTTCGGGACGGTGAACACTGAAGCTTTCTTT. Its protein is CASSFGTVNTEAFF.

The chain combines TRBV2 with TRBJ1-1, with D unresolved. V was trimmed by 0 bases and J by 8 bases, leaving 13 bases between them. The CDR3 length is 14 residues. Germline loops: CDR1 SNHLY, CDR2 FYNNEI. In nucleotides, the CDR3 is TGTGCCAGCAGTGAAGCGCCTCCGGGTCTCGAAGCTTTCTTT. Protein sequence: CASSEAPPGLEAFF.

This clone was seen only once. J is TRBJ2-1 and V is TRBV5-4; 7 bases fit TRBD2. Germline values: CDR1 SGHNT, CDR2 YYREEE (reference sequence). Trimming cost V 4 bases and J 8 bases; bases outside gene matches: 12. The CDR3 is made up of 15 amino acids. The CDR3 reads CASSQISRGVDEQFF. The DNA for the CDR3 is TGTGCCAGCAGCCAGATATCTCGGGGGGTCGATGAGCAGTTCTTC.

The rearrangement links TRBV18 to TRBJ1-1; D is unclear. In germline, CDR1 is KGHSH, CDR2 LQKENI. The CDR3 spans 12 residues. V was shortened by 0 bases and J by 8 bases, with 7 bases between the two germline ends. CDR3 sequence reads: CASSPPYREAFF. CDR3 coding DNA: TGTGCCAGCTCACCACCTTACAGAGAAGCTTTCTTT.

The CDR3 spells CASSSANRVSPLHF. As DNA, the CDR3 is TGTGCCAGCAGTTCCGCGAACAGGGTCTCACCCCTCCACTTT. The V gene is TRBV6-6, the J gene TRBJ1-6, with D possibly being TRBD1 (6 bases). Trimming removed 4 bases at V and 10 bases at J, with 14 bases between. There are 14 residues in the CDR3. Germline values: CDR1 MNHNY, CDR2 SVGAGI (reference sequence).

V usage is TRBV7-2 and J usage is TRBJ1-5, with D hard to call. Germline V gene data show CDR1 as SGHTA and CDR2 as FQGNSA. The CDR3 spans 17 residues. The ends were cut back, 3 bases at V and 6 bases at J, with 21 bases in the middle. CDR3 in DNA: TGTGCCAGCAGCTTTAGGCCCGCCTTGGGAGGAGGTCAGCCCCAGCATTTT. Protein sequence: CASSFRPALGGGQPQHF.

This chain joins TRBV5-1 and TRBJ2-7; D gene ambiguous. V was shortened by 1 base and J by 6 bases, with 11 bases between the two germline ends. This CDR3 contains 13 residues. CDR1 and CDR2 (germline): SGHRS, YFSETQ. The DNA for the CDR3 is TGCGCCAGCAGCTTGAGGGCGTCCAGCGAGCAGTACTTC. It is translated as CASSLRASSEQYF.